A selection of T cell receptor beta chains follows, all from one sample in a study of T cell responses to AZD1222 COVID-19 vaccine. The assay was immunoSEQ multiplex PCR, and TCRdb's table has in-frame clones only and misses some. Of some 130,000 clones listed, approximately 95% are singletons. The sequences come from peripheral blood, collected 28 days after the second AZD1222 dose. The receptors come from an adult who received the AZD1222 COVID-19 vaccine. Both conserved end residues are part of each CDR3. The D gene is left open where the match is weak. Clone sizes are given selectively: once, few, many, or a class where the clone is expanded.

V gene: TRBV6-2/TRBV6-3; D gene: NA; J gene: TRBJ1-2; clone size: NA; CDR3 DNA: TGTGCCAGCAGTTACATAATGCGGGATGGCTACACCTTC; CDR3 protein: CASSYIMRDGYTF
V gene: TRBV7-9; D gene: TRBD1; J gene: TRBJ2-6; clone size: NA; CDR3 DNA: TGTGCCAGCAGCCGGGACAGGGGAGTTGGGGCCAACGTCCTGACTTTC; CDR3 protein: CASSRDRGVGANVLTF
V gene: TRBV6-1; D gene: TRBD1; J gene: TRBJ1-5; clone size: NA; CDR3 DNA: TGTGCCAGCAGTGAAGCCGGGACAGGGAGTCAGCCCCAGCATTTT; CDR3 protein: CASSEAGTGSQPQHF
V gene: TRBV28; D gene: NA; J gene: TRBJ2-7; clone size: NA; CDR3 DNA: TGTGCCAGCAGTTTAGCAGCCGCGTCGACCTACGAGCAGTACTTC; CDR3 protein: CASSLAAASTYEQYF
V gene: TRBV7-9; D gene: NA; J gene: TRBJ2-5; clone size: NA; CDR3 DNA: TGTGCCAGCAGCTTAGGCGATCCGGGGGTGCCACGAGAGACCCAGTACTTC; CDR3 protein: CASSLGDPGVPRETQYF
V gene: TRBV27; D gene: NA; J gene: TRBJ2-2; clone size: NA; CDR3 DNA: TGTGCCAGCAGCGTGACAGCAACTGCGAACACCGGGGAGCTGTTTTTT; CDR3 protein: CASSVTATANTGELFF
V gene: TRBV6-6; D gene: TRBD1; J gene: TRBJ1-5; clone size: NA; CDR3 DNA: TGTGCCAGTGACAGGGGTGGACAGCCCCAGCATTTT; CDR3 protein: CASDRGGQPQHF
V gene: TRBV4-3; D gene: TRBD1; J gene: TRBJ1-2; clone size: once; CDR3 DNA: TGCGCCAGCAACCGGGACAGGGGGCATTATGGCTACACCTTC; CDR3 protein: CASNRDRGHYGYTF
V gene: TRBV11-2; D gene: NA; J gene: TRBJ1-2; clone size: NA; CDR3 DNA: TGTGCCAGCAGCTTTAACCCCCTCGCTAGCTACACCTTC; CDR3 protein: CASSFNPLASYTF
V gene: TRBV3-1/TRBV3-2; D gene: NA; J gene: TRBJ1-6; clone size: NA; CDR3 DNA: TGTGCCAGCACCAATCAAGGCTCCTATAATTCACCCCTCCACTTT; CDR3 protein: CASTNQGSYNSPLHF
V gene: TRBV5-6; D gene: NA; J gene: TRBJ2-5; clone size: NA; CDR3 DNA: TGTGCCAGCAGCTTGATCTATCAGGGAGAGACCCAGTACTTC; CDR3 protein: CASSLIYQGETQYF
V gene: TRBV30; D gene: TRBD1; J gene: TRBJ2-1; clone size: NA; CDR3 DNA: TGTGCCTGGAGTGTACCGGGACAGGTCAACAATGAGCAGTTCTTC; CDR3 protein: CAWSVPGQVNNEQFF
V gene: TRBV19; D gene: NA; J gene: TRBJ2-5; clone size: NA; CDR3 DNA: TGTGCCAGTACCCCGCAAGGGGGAGAGACCCAGTACTTC; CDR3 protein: CASTPQGGETQYF
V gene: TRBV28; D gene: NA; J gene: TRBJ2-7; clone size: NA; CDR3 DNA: TGTGCCAGCAGTTTATGGGAACTAAGGGTTCGGTACGAGCAGTACTTC; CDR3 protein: CASSLWELRVRYEQYF
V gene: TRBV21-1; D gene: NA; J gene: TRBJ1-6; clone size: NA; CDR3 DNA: TGTGCCAGCAGCAAGAACCACGAGGCCGGGACAGCGTTTACCAGGAATTCACCCCTCCACTTT; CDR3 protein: CASSKNHEAGTAFTRNSPLHF
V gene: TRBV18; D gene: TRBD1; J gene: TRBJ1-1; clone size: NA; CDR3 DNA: TGTGCCAGCTCACCGTCGGACAGGGGGCGGGCGTGGGCTTTCTTT; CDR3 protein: CASSPSDRGRAWAFF
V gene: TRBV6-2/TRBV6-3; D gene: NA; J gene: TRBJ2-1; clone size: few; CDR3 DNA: TGTGCCAGCAGTTACTTCGGTTATGAGCAGTTCTTC; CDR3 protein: CASSYFGYEQFF
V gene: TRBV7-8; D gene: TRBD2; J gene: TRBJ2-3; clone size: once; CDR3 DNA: TGTGCCAGCAGCTTAGCGAGGAGGGCTAGGCGGGGGAGCACAGATACGCAGTATTTT; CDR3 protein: CASSLARRARRGSTDTQYF
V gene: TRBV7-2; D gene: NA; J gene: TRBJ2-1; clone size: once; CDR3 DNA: TGTGCCAGCAGCTTAGTGGGCGGGGTCAACAATGAGCAGTTCTTC; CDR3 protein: CASSLVGGVNNEQFF
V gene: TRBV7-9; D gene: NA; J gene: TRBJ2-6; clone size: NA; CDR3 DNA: TGTGCCAGCAGCCTTAACAGGGACGCTGGGGCCAACGTCCTGACTTTC; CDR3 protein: CASSLNRDAGANVLTF
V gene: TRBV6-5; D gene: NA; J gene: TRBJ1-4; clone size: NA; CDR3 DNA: TGTGCCAGTGCGAGGGAAACTAATGAAAAACTGTTTTTT; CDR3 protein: CASARETNEKLFF
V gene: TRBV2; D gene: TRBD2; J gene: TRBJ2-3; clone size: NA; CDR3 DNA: TGTGCCAGCAGCCAAGGACTAGCGGGACCCACAGATACGCAGTATTTT; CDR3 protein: CASSQGLAGPTDTQYF
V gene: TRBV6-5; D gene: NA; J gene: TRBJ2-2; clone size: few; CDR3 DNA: TGTGCCAGCAGCAGGGTGTGGGACACCGGGGAGCTGTTTTTT; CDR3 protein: CASSRVWDTGELFF
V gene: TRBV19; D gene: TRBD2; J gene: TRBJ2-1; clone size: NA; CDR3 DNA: TGTGCCAGTAGCTCGGGACTAGCAGACTCCTACAATGAGCAGTTCTTC; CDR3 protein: CASSSGLADSYNEQFF
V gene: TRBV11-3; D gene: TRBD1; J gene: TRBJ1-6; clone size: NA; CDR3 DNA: TGTGCCAGCAGCTTAGATCTCGGGACAGTGTGGAATTCACCCCTCCACTTT; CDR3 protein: CASSLDLGTVWNSPLHF
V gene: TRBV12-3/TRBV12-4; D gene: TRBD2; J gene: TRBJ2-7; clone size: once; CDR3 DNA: TGTGCCAGCAGTTGGGAGGGGAGCTACGAGCAGTACTTC; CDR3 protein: CASSWEGSYEQYF
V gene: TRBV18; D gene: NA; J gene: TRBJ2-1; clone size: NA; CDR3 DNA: TGTGCCAGCTCTTCTCCCTACGCTGGACGCGACAATGAGCAGTTCTTC; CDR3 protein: CASSSPYAGRDNEQFF
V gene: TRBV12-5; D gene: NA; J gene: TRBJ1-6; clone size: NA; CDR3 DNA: TGTGCTAGTGGTTTGGGCGGACCCTATAATTCACCCCTCCACTTT; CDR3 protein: CASGLGGPYNSPLHF
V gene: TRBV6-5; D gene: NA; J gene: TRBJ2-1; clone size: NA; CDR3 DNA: TGTGCCAGCAGTTACTCGTTGGGGTCGCCGAACGGGCAGTTCTTC; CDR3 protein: CASSYSLGSPNGQFF
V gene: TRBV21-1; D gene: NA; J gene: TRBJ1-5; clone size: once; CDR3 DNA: TGTGCCAGCAGCAAGGGTCGGTGCCTTGGGCAGCCCCAGCATTTT; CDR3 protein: CASSKGRCLGQPQHF
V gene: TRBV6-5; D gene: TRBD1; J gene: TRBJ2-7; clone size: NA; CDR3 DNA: TGTGCCAGCAGTTACTCGTTTACAGGGGTCACCTACGAGCAGTACTTC; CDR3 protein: CASSYSFTGVTYEQYF
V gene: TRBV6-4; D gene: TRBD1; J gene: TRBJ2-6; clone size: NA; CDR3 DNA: TGTGCCAGCAGTGACCGTGGGGGGGACAGGGGGACATCTGGGGCCAACGTCCTGACTTTC; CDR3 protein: CASSDRGGDRGTSGANVLTF
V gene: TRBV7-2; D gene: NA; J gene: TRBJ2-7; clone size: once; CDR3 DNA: TGTGCCAGCAGCTTGGGCGGTAACCTTGAAGAGCAGTACTTC; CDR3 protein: CASSLGGNLEEQYF